The 23 T cell receptor beta chains below were found in one sample sequenced in a study of Graves' ophthalmopathy and Graves' hyperthyroidism. The study amplified TCR beta CDR3 regions using RNA transcripts. In the first round, RT-PCR was carried out with HTBI primers, and a multiplex PCR formed the second round. A single record per CDR3 protein comes from TCRdb applying MiXCR to the multiplex PCR reads. Among 560,000 or so distinct CDR3 sequences listed, under 45% were seen once. The sequenced material came from peripheral blood or thyroid tissue (not recorded which). These receptors were collected from an adult man with Graves' hyperthyroidism.

This clonotype was counted once. The genes are TRBV29-1 and TRBJ1-2; D not resolved. V gave up 6 bases and J gave up 1 base, with 12 bases separating them. In germline, CDR1 is SQVTM, CDR2 ANQGSEA. The CDR3 consists of 13 residues. The CDR3 bases are TGCAGCGTAGTCGGCAGGCGTAACTATGGCTACACCTTC. Encoded protein: CSVVGRRNYGYTF.

CDR3 DNA sequence: TGCAGCGTCTGGGGAACACGGGAGACCCAGTACTTC. It translates to CSVWGTRETQYF. This sequence joins TRBV29-1 and TRBJ2-5, with D unresolved. The CDR3 covers 12 residues. The V and J ends lost 6 bases and 5 bases respectively, with 13 bases between them. Germline V gives CDR1 SQVTM, CDR2 ANQGSEA.

Ten or more counts support this clonotype. The chain has TRBV9 and TRBJ1-6, with a possible D match to TRBD1 (6 bases). V was pared by 1 base and J by 8 bases, with 7 bases between. Germline V gene data show CDR1 as SGDLS and CDR2 as YYNGEE. The length of the CDR3 is 13 residues. CDR3: CASSVYRDSPLHF. The CDR3, as DNA: TGTGCCAGCAGCGTATACAGGGATTCACCCCTCCACTTT.

This clonotype was detected ten times or more. The chain employs TRBV29-1 and TRBJ1-1; 7 bases match TRBD1. Germline lookup yields CDR1 SQVTM and CDR2 ANQGSEA. V lost 7 bases, J lost 2 bases, and 4 bases stayed unmatched. The CDR3 is made up of 12 amino acids. The CDR3: CSAGQINTEAFF. CDR3 in DNA: TGCAGCGCGGGACAGATTAACACTGAAGCTTTCTTT.

In its sample, this clonotype was seen once. Being one base from a much bigger clone, this may be a read error. The V and J genes are TRBV7-2 and TRBJ2-2; 8 bases agree with TRBD1. V dropped 5 bases and J dropped 4; count of bases not matched to a gene: 6. This CDR3 is built from 15 residues. Germline values: CDR1 SGHTA, CDR2 FQGNSA. The CDR3 spells CASSMARGRTGELFF. The CDR3 nucleotides are TGTGCCAGCAGCATGGCCAGGGGGCGCACCGGGGAGCTGTTTTTT.

There are a few counts of this clonotype. The CDR3 region has the DNA TGCAGTGCTAGAGCCGGGGCCGGACTAGCGGGGGGCTTACAAGAGACCCAGTACTTC. As protein: CSARAGAGLAGGLQETQYF. This chain uses TRBV20-1 with TRBJ2-5, with 14 bases lining up with TRBD2. The CDR3 has 19 amino acids. Germline CDR1 DFQATT, CDR2 SNEGSKA (reference sequence). V shed 1 base and J 2 bases; nucleotides not matched to a gene: 12.

This clonotype was seen repeatedly, ten times or more. The CDR3 loop is CASSLEAGKVYEQYF. The CDR3 DNA follows: TGTGCCAGCAGCTTAGAGGCAGGGAAAGTCTACGAGCAGTACTTC. The V gene is TRBV7-2, the J gene TRBJ2-7; the D gene is possibly TRBD1 (5 bases). Between the trimmed V and J ends, which lost 1 base and 3 bases, there was a span of 13 bases. The CDR3 runs 15 residues. Germline CDR1 and CDR2: SGHTA and FQGNSA.

This clonotype was counted a few times. This may come from a read error, since a much larger clone is one base off. In this CDR3 the conserved last residue, phenylalanine or tryptophan, is missing, so a read error is likely. The V gene is TRBV2, the J gene TRBJ1-1, with D maybe TRBD1 (5 bases). This CDR3 comprises 12 residues. CDR1 and CDR2 from the germline V gene are SNHLY and FYNNEI. With 5 bases removed from V and 8 bases from J, the gap between germline ends came to 12 bases. The CDR3 loop reads CASSTRQKEAFL. The CDR3 nucleotides are TGTGCCAGCAGTACCAGACAGAAAGAAGCTTTCCTT.

The chain is built from TRBV15 and TRBJ2-5; D is perhaps TRBD2 (5 bases). Germline V CDR1 and CDR2: LNHNV, YYDKDF (reference sequence). This CDR3 is built from 14 residues. V shed 6 bases and J shed 5 bases, with 16 bases lying between them. CDR3 in amino acids: CATRVTSPGETQYF. CDR3 DNA sequence: TGTGCCACCAGGGTAACTTCGCCGGGGGAGACCCAGTACTTC.

V gene TRBV7-3 combines with J gene TRBJ2-5; possibly TRBD2 for D (6 bases). V shed 5 bases and J shed 0 bases, with 10 bases lying between them. Germline V gene sequence: CDR1 SGHTA, CDR2 FQGTGA. This CDR3 comprises 14 residues. In nucleotides, the CDR3 is TGTGCCAGCAGCGTAGCTAGCGACCAAGAGACCCAGTACTTC. Translation: CASSVASDQETQYF.

This clonotype was seen a handful of times. The gene calls are TRBV5-6 and TRBJ1-1; D remains unclear. CDR3 length equals 14 residues. V was shortened by 1 base and J by 5 bases, with 12 bases between the two germline ends. Per the germline V gene, CDR1 is SGHDT and CDR2 is YYEEEE. The CDR3 protein is CASSLFGDMTEAFF. The CDR3 bases are TGTGCCAGCAGCTTGTTTGGGGATATGACTGAAGCTTTCTTT.

This sequence joins TRBV25-1 and TRBJ2-5; 9 bases match TRBD2. The J call is in doubt because the DNA end fits TRBJ2-1 better. The CDR3 has 13 amino acids. Germline-derived CDR1 and CDR2 are MGHDK and SYGVNS. CDR3 in DNA: TGTGCCAGCAGTGAACTAGCGGGATTTGAGCAGTTCTTC. Its protein is CASSELAGFEQFF.

At least ten counts were recorded for this clonotype. The chain combines TRBV2 with TRBJ2-7; D is possibly TRBD1 (5 bases). Between the trimmed V and J ends, which lost 3 bases and 2 bases, there was a span of 8 bases. The CDR3 is 13 residues long. Germline V gene sequence: CDR1 SNHLY, CDR2 FYNNEI. The CDR3 here is CASSEDTPYEQYF. CDR3 nucleotide sequence: TGTGCCAGCAGTGAGGACACTCCCTACGAGCAGTACTTC.

The rearrangement joins TRBV5-1 to TRBJ1-3; D is undetermined. Trimming pared 4 bases from V and 4 bases from J, leaving 24 bases between. This CDR3 comprises 18 residues. Germline values: CDR1 SGHRS, CDR2 YFSETQ. CDR3 loop: CASSVGQDRASWGNTIYF. The CDR3 region has the DNA TGCGCCAGCAGCGTCGGCCAGGACCGGGCATCCTGGGGAAACACCATATATTTT. Full variable domain (rest looked up from reference TRBV5-1 and TRBJ1-3): KAGVTQTPRYLIKTRGQQVTLSCSPISGHRSVSWYQQTPGQGLQFLFEYFSETQRNKGNFPGRFSGRQFSNSRSEMNVSTLELGDSALYLCASSVGQDRASWGNTIYFGEGSWLTVV.

The chain combines TRBV7-9 with TRBJ2-1; unclear D gene. Germline V gene lookup returns CDR1 SEHNR and CDR2 FQNEAQ (reference sequence). The CDR3 is made up of 15 amino acids. V lost 2 bases and J lost 0, with 8 bases in between. CDR3 in DNA: TGTGCCAGCAGCTTATACGGCAGCTCCTACAATGAGCAGTTCTTC. The encoded protein is CASSLYGSSYNEQFF.

This clonotype was seen ten or more times. This rearrangement joins TRBV9 to TRBJ2-2; D gene uncertain. This CDR3 is built from 12 residues. V was pared by 0 bases and J by 6 bases, with 3 bases between. Per germline, CDR1 SGDLS and CDR2 YYNGEE. The CDR3 region has the DNA TGTGCCAGCAGCGTAGATCCCGGGGAGCTGTTTTTT. Amino acid sequence: CASSVDPGELFF.

The CDR3 sequence is CASRTTSGSKISYEQYF. CDR3 bases: TGTGCCAGTAGGACAACTAGCGGGAGCAAAATCTCCTACGAGCAGTACTTC. The chain links TRBV19 to TRBJ2-7, with 11 bases lining up with TRBD2. This CDR3 is 17 amino acids long. Germline CDR1 and CDR2: LNHDA and SQIVND (reference sequence). With V trimmed by 6 bases and J by 0 bases, 10 bases remained unmatched.

This clonotype was counted at least ten times. The chain has TRBV5-8 and TRBJ1-1, with D possibly matching TRBD1 (5 bases). This CDR3 has 11 residues. The V and J ends lost 9 bases and 5 bases respectively, with 11 bases between them. The germline V gene has CDR1 SGHTS and CDR2 YDEGEE. The CDR3 coding sequence is TGTGCCAACCGGGGGTATACTGAAGCTTTCTTT. This codes for CANRGYTEAFF. The variable domain in full, with the rest retrieved from reference TRBV5-8 and TRBJ1-1, is EAGVTQSPTHLIKTRGQQATLRCSPISGHTSVYWYQQALGLGLQFLLWYDEGEERNRGNFPPRFSGRQFPNYSSELNVNALELEDSALYLCANRGYTEAFFGQGTRLTVV.

At least ten counts were recorded for this clonotype. The chain has TRBV19 and TRBJ2-2; possibly TRBD1 for D (5 bases). This CDR3 spans 17 amino acids. In germline, CDR1 is LNHDA, CDR2 SQIVND (reference sequence). The V end lost 5 bases, the J end lost 5 bases, and 21 bases lay between the germline ends. Here the CDR3 DNA reads TGTGCCAGTAGTGCCCCGTCCCGGGTCTCAGGGACCGGGGAGCTGTTTTTT. This encodes CASSAPSRVSGTGELFF.

This clonotype showed up many times. This sequence joins TRBV25-1 and TRBJ2-2, with 9 bases identical to TRBD2. This CDR3 is built from 16 residues. The germline CDR1 and CDR2 sequences are MGHDK and SYGVNS. V shed 6 bases and J 4 bases; nucleotides not matched to a gene: 9. CDR3 bases: TGTGCCAGCAGACAGACTACTAGCGGGCGCACCGGGGAGCTGTTTTTT. Encoded protein: CASRQTTSGRTGELFF.

The chain is built from TRBV10-3 and TRBJ2-5; 8 bases fit TRBD2. CDR3 length: 16 residues. The V gene end was trimmed by 4 bases and the J gene end by 3 bases; junction bases not matched to a gene: 10. Germline V gene lookup returns CDR1 ENHRY and CDR2 SYGVKD. DNA for the CDR3: TGTGCCATCAGTGGTAATCCAGCGGGAGATAAAGAGACCCAGTACTTC. It translates to CAISGNPAGDKETQYF.

The genes are TRBV12-3 or TRBV12-4 and TRBJ2-5; 8 bases line up with TRBD2. This CDR3 has 19 amino acids. The V and J ends lost 5 bases and 1 base, in that order; junction bases with no gene match: 18. CDR3 bases: TGTGCCAGCAGTCCTACAGGGCCGGGGGGGCGGATACTCCAAGAGACCCAGTACTTC. Its protein is CASSPTGPGGRILQETQYF.

With respect to this clonotype: A much larger clone differs from this one at a single base, so this may be a read error. The rearrangement links TRBV5-1 to TRBJ1-1; no firm D call. The germline V gene has CDR1 SGHRS and CDR2 YFSETQ. Trimming removed 0 bases from V and 4 bases from J, with 10 bases in between. CDR3 length: 14 amino acids. The CDR3, as DNA: TGCGCCAGCAGCTTGGGGTCAAAGAGCACTGAAGCTTTCTTT. Its protein is CASSLGSKSTEAFF.